The 20 T cell receptor beta chains reported below all come from one sample, sequenced in a study of CD8 T cells in ankylosing spondylitis. Via MiXCR, TCRdb re-called the 5' RACE reads, giving one row per CDR3 protein. This table holds over 150,000 distinct CDR3 sequences, about 13% found once. The source material was blood, either unsorted or a sorted T cell fraction (not recorded which). These receptors originate from a male donor with ankylosing spondylitis or in good health (not recorded which).

In this sample, this clonotype is large. The chain uses TRBV10-2 and TRBJ2-7; D is ambiguous. Trimming stripped 3 bases from V and 2 bases from J, with 2 bases between. There are 11 residues in the CDR3. CDR1 and CDR2 from the germline V gene are WSHSY and SAAADI. Here the CDR3 DNA reads TGCGCCAGCAGTGACACCTACGAGCAGTACTTC. Encoded protein: CASSDTYEQYF.

This clonotype was recorded at least ten times. The rearrangement links TRBV6-2 or TRBV6-3 to TRBJ2-1; the match to TRBD1 covers 7 bases. From germline, CDR1 is MNHEY and CDR2 SVGEGT. After removal of 4 bases from V and 0 bases from J, the junction contained 0 bases not matched to a gene. The CDR3 is made up of 14 amino acids. The CDR3 region has the DNA TGTGCCAGCAGTTGGGACAGCTCCTACAATGAGCAGTTCTTC. Its translation: CASSWDSSYNEQFF.

This chain connects TRBV6-5 to TRBJ1-2, with TRBD1 matching over 7 bases. There are 13 residues in the CDR3. Looked up from germline, CDR1 is MNHEY and CDR2 is SVGAGI. The J segment lost 7 bases and the V segment lost 0 bases, leaving 2 bases of the junction unmatched. CDR3: CASSYSAGGGYTF. CDR3 nucleotide sequence: TGTGCCAGCAGTTACTCGGCAGGGGGTGGCTACACCTTC.

This clonotype was found a few times. J is TRBJ2-7 and V is TRBV6-1; the D call may be TRBD1 or TRBD2 (5 bases each). CDR1 is MNHNS, CDR2 SASEGT, per germline. V lost 11 bases to trimming and J lost 3 bases, with 23 bases between them. The CDR3 sequence is 15 residues long. The CDR3 reads CAAPFQDGALYEQYF. The CDR3 DNA follows: TGTGCCGCCCCTTTCCAAGACGGGGCACTCTACGAGCAGTACTTC.

This clonotype has ten or more counts. The V call is TRBV12-3 or TRBV12-4, the J call TRBJ1-2, with 10 positions matching TRBD1. The CDR3 spans 14 residues. After removal of 6 bases from V and 4 bases from J, the junction contained 5 bases not matched to a gene. CDR3 loop: CASSLTGGGYGYTF. The CDR3 nucleotides are TGTGCCAGCAGCCTGACAGGGGGCGGCTATGGCTACACCTTC.

This clonotype was counted a few times. This chain joins TRBV20-1 and TRBJ2-7; the match to TRBD2 covers 7 bases. Looked up from germline, CDR1 is DFQATT and CDR2 is SNEGSKA (reference sequence). The CDR3 loop spans 15 amino acids. J gave up 3 bases and V 5 bases, and 13 bases lay outside the gene matches. CDR3 nucleotide sequence: TGCAGTGCTCCCTCAGGGCGGGAGTCGGGCTACGAGCAGTACTTC. Protein sequence: CSAPSGRESGYEQYF.

This clonotype was counted a few times. The V call is TRBV12-3 or TRBV12-4, the J call TRBJ2-3; no definite D call. V lost 5 bases, J lost 0 bases, and 6 bases lay in between. The CDR3 is 13 amino acids. CDR3 coding DNA: TGTGCCAGCAGTACGGACAGCACAGATACGCAGTATTTT. Amino acids: CASSTDSTDTQYF.

This clonotype has only a few counts. This chain uses TRBV7-8 with TRBJ2-7; D possibly corresponds to TRBD2 (6 bases). V gave up 4 bases and J gave up 5 bases, with 15 bases separating them. This CDR3 has 14 residues. Germline CDR1 and CDR2: SGHVS and FQNEAQ. This chain's CDR3 is CASSSFGGPNEQYF. Here the CDR3 DNA reads TGTGCCAGCAGCTCCTTCGGAGGGCCTAACGAGCAGTACTTC. The full variable domain, rest sourced from reference TRBV7-8 and TRBJ2-7, is GAGVSQSPRYKVAKRGQDVALRCDPISGHVSLFWYQQALGQGPEFLTYFQNEAQLDKSGLPSDRFFAERPEGSVSTLKIQRTQQEDSAVYLCASSSFGGPNEQYFGPGTRLTVT.

This clonotype was detected a few times. The chain uses TRBV2 and TRBJ2-3; 9 bases agree with TRBD2. CDR1 and CDR2 (germline): SNHLY, FYNNEI. This CDR3 contains 15 residues. Losses at the gene ends were 2 bases for V and 4 bases for J; bases not matched to a gene: 4. The CDR3 is CASSEPSGESDTQYF. The CDR3 region has the DNA TGTGCCAGCAGTGAACCTAGCGGGGAGTCAGATACGCAGTATTTT.

Many counts were recorded for this clonotype. The rearrangement joins TRBV7-6 to TRBJ2-1; 8 bases match TRBD1. J lost 2 bases, V lost 1 base, and 4 bases had no gene match. The CDR3 is 16 amino acids. Germline V gene lookup returns CDR1 SGHVS and CDR2 FNYEAQ. The CDR3 loop is CASSLEDRAPYNEQFF. As DNA, the CDR3 is TGTGCCAGCAGCTTAGAGGACAGGGCCCCCTACAATGAGCAGTTCTTC.

The chain carries TRBV27 and TRBJ2-2; perhaps TRBD1 as D (6 bases). This CDR3 has 11 amino acids. Germline assignment: CDR1 MNHEY and CDR2 SMNVEV (reference sequence). Trimming shortened V by 3 bases and J by 14 bases, and 10 bases separated the two germline ends. The CDR3 is CASSFQGSLFF. DNA of the CDR3: TGTGCCAGCAGTTTTCAGGGGAGTCTGTTTTTT.

V and J are TRBV5-6 and TRBJ2-2, with TRBD2 matching 10 bases. J was trimmed by 1 base and V by 4 bases; bases with no gene match: 4. Germline V gene lookup returns CDR1 SGHDT and CDR2 YYEEEE. This CDR3 has 16 amino acids. CDR3 region: CASSQRTSGNTGELFF. CDR3 nucleotides: TGTGCCAGCAGCCAGAGGACTAGCGGGAACACCGGGGAGCTGTTTTTT.

This sequence joins TRBV27 and TRBJ1-5; D unclear. Germline CDR1 reads MNHEY; CDR2 reads SMNVEV (reference sequence). CDR3 length: 15 residues. Trimming cost V 6 bases and J 3 bases, with 15 bases left between them. CDR3 sequence: CASRTWLSPNQPQHF. In nucleotides, the CDR3 is TGTGCCAGCAGGACTTGGTTAAGCCCCAATCAGCCCCAGCATTTT.

This clonotype was recorded at least ten times. This chain links TRBV7-9 with TRBJ1-1; 8 nucleotides match TRBD1. The CDR3 has 14 amino acids. Germline CDR1 reads SEHNR; CDR2 reads FQNEAQ (reference sequence). V trimming: 5 bases; J trimming: 4 bases; junction bases outside the gene matches: 6. In DNA, the CDR3 is TGTGCCAGCAGCCCCGGAACAGGGGGCACTGAAGCTTTCTTT. Translating it yields CASSPGTGGTEAFF.

The V gene is TRBV6-1, the J gene TRBJ2-3; 7 bases are a match to TRBD2. This CDR3 comprises 17 residues. Germline CDR1 and CDR2: MNHNS and SASEGT. V gave up 5 bases and J gave up 0 bases; unmatched junction bases: 11. CDR3 amino acids: CASSKLQLAPSTDTQYF. DNA of the CDR3: TGTGCCAGCAGTAAACTTCAACTAGCGCCAAGCACAGATACGCAGTATTTT.

In its sample, this clonotype was seen many times. The rearrangement uses TRBV5-1 and TRBJ2-3; TRBD1 aligns across 10 bases. Germline V CDR1 and CDR2: SGHRS, YFSETQ. V was pared by 1 base and J by 1 base, with 12 bases of the junction left unmatched. The CDR3 loop spans 19 amino acids. The CDR3 coding sequence is TGCGCCAGCAGCTTGACCGGGACAGGGGTAGTGGTGGGCACAGATACGCAGTATTTT. Translated, it gives CASSLTGTGVVVGTDTQYF.

This clonotype was detected many times. The V call is TRBV11-2, the J call TRBJ1-2; no clear D gene. CDR1 and CDR2 from the germline V gene are SGHAT and FQNNGV. V was pared by 1 base and J by 6 bases, with 12 bases between. This CDR3 region has 14 residues. CDR3 loop: CASSLGNGGDGYTF. Here the CDR3 DNA reads TGTGCCAGCAGCTTAGGAAACGGAGGTGATGGCTACACCTTC.

This clonotype turned up a few times. The chain joins TRBV4-1 to TRBJ1-1; no firm D call. This CDR3 contains 13 residues. Per germline, CDR1 MGHRA and CDR2 YSYEKL. The germline V and J ends were trimmed by 1 base and 5 bases, with 8 bases remaining between them. In DNA form, the CDR3 reads TGCGCCAGCAGCCAAGTAAGGGCTACTGAAGCTTTCTTT. It yields the protein CASSQVRATEAFF.

The table lists this clonotype with a few counts. The V call is TRBV11-3, the J call TRBJ2-3, with D tentatively TRBD2 (5 bases). The CDR3 spans 12 residues. The germline CDR1 and CDR2 sequences are SGHNT and YENEEA. Between the trimmed V and J ends, which lost 5 bases and 8 bases, there was a span of 11 bases. CDR3 sequence reads: CASSPGSATQYF. The DNA of the CDR3 is TGTGCCAGCAGCCCGGGGAGTGCTACGCAGTATTTT.

The chain couples TRBV29-1 to TRBJ2-7; D perhaps matches TRBD1 (7 bases). Trimming pared 7 bases from V and 4 bases from J, leaving 20 bases between. This CDR3 comprises 14 residues. Germline values: CDR1 SQVTM, CDR2 ANQGSEA. CDR3 sequence (DNA): TGCAGCGCTGTAGGGCAGGGGGGTTATTACGAGCAGTACTTC. Its protein product is CSAVGQGGYYEQYF.